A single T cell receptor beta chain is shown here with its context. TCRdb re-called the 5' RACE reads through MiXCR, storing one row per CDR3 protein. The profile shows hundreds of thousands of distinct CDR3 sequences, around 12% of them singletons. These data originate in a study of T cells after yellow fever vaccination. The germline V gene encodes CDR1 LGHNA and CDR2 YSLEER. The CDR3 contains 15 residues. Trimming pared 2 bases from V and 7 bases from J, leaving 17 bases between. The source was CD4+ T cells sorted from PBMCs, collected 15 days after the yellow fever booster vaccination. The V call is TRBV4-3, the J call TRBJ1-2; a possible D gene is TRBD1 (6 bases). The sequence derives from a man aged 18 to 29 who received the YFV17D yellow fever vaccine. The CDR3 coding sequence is TGCGCCAGCAGCCAACGTACCCTTGGGGGCCCTGGCTACACCTTC. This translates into CASSQRTLGGPGYTF.